Below, 14 T cell receptor beta chains from the same sample are listed, as sequenced in a study of blood T cell repertoires in COVID-19. Repertoires were generated with immunoSEQ multiplex PCR, while TCRdb's copy carries only in-frame clones and drops some. The sample records about 210,000 clones, 80% to 90% being singletons. The sample taken for sequencing was peripheral blood. The receptors were gathered from a woman aged 50 to 60 with active or convalescent COVID-19.

The rearrangement joins TRBV5-1 to TRBJ1-5; possibly TRBD1 for D (6 bases). Germline-derived CDR1 and CDR2 are SGHRS and YFSETQ. V was cut by 2 bases and J by 1 base, with 10 bases left in between. The CDR3 sequence is 15 residues long. The CDR3 DNA sequence: TGCGCCAGCAGCTTCGGGGGGCAGAGCAATCAGCCCCAGCATTTT. This encodes CASSFGGQSNQPQHF.

As concerns this clone: Other nucleotide sequences from this sample produce the same CDR3. The V call is TRBV2, the J call TRBJ1-5, with D perhaps TRBD1 (6 bases). The CDR3 is 14 residues long. Trimming left V 6 bases short and J 3 bases short, with 12 bases between. Germline V gene lookup returns CDR1 SNHLY and CDR2 FYNNEI. The CDR3 loop reads CASSLQGSNQPQHF. In nucleotides, the CDR3 is TGTGCCAGCAGCCTACAGGGATCCAATCAGCCCCAGCATTTT.

The chain links TRBV6-5 to TRBJ2-5; D is uncertain. Per the germline V gene, CDR1 is MNHEY and CDR2 is SVGAGI. The V end lost 7 bases, the J end lost 1 base, and 16 bases lay between the germline ends. The CDR3 covers 15 residues. The CDR3 is CASTPVAHRQETQYF. In DNA, the CDR3 is TGTGCCAGCACCCCAGTGGCCCATCGCCAAGAGACCCAGTACTTC.

The chain recombines TRBV6-1 with TRBJ1-4; 7 bases match TRBD1. The germline CDR1 and CDR2 sequences are MNHNS and SASEGT. Trimming at V came to 6 bases and at J to 8 bases, leaving 12 bases not matched to a gene. The length of the CDR3 is 15 residues. Here the CDR3 DNA reads TGTGCCAGCAGCCATCGACAGGGAGTGCGGGAAAAACTGTTTTTT. Protein: CASSHRQGVREKLFF.

V is TRBV11-2 and J is TRBJ1-2; weak D call: TRBD1 (5 bases). Per germline, CDR1 SGHAT and CDR2 FQNNGV. The CDR3 runs 14 residues. V lost 5 bases, J lost 8 bases, and 18 bases lay in between. CDR3 sequence (DNA): TGTGCCAGCAGCCAGTGGGGGGTCAGGAACGGCTACACCTTC. It is translated as CASSQWGVRNGYTF.

The genes are TRBV18 and TRBJ2-3, with a possible D match to TRBD2 (5 bases). The CDR3 runs 12 residues. The germline V and J ends were trimmed by 3 bases and 8 bases, with 9 bases remaining between them. CDR1 KGHSH and CDR2 LQKENI come from the germline V gene. The CDR3 DNA reads as TGTGCCAGCTCACCGGATGGAGGTACGCAGTATTTT. It codes for CASSPDGGTQYF.

The rearrangement uses TRBV5-6 and TRBJ2-7; TRBD1 matches 9 bases. V lost 5 bases to trimming and J lost 2 bases; unmatched junction nucleotides: 5. The CDR3 totals 14 residues. Germline values: CDR1 SGHDT, CDR2 YYEEEE. In DNA, the CDR3 is TGTGCCAGCAGGTCAGGGACAGGGACCTACGAGCAGTACGTC. This codes for CASRSGTGTYEQYV.

On this clone itself: At the DNA level, this CDR3 is encoded by other sequences in the same sample as well. The genes are TRBV7-9 and TRBJ2-3; TRBD1 aligns across 9 bases. The J segment lost 5 bases and the V segment lost 3 bases, leaving 6 bases of the junction unmatched. This CDR3 comprises 15 residues. CDR1 SEHNR and CDR2 FQNEAQ come from the germline V gene (reference sequence). CDR3 sequence reads: CASSLGTGREDTQYF. The CDR3 DNA reads TGTGCCAGCAGCTTGGGGACAGGGAGGGAAGATACGCAGTATTTT.

The chain couples TRBV5-1 to TRBJ1-4; weak D call: TRBD1 (5 bases). Between the trimmed V and J ends, which lost 0 bases and 0 bases, there was a span of 9 bases. The CDR3 sequence is 16 residues long. In germline, CDR1 is SGHRS, CDR2 YFSETQ. DNA for the CDR3: TGCGCCAGCAGCTTGGGACAGATTGCAACTAATGAAAAACTGTTTTTT. Translation: CASSLGQIATNEKLFF.

This sequence joins TRBV7-9 and TRBJ2-1, with 8 bases identical to TRBD2. V trimming: 5 bases; J trimming: 1 base; junction bases outside the gene matches: 10. The CDR3 contains 17 residues. Per the germline V gene, CDR1 is SEHNR and CDR2 is FQNEAQ (reference sequence). The CDR3 spells CASSPFEAGGSYNEQFF. The CDR3 bases are TGTGCCAGCAGCCCCTTCGAGGCGGGGGGTTCCTACAATGAGCAGTTCTTC.

The chain uses TRBV24-1 and TRBJ2-3, with TRBD2 matching 8 bases. This CDR3 contains 16 residues. Germline V gene data show CDR1 as KGHDR and CDR2 as SFDVKD. Losses at the gene ends were 5 bases for V and 4 bases for J; bases not matched to a gene: 10. As DNA, the CDR3 is TGTGCCACCAGTGGCTGGGCGGGAGGACGTCCAGATACGCAGTATTTT. Translation gives CATSGWAGGRPDTQYF.

Only a few counts were recorded for this clone. This CDR3 is also generated by other DNA sequences in the sample. The gene calls are TRBV24-1 and TRBJ2-2, with 8 bases aligning to TRBD2. V lost 5 bases and J lost 0; bases outside the gene matches: 4. Germline V gene sequence: CDR1 KGHDR, CDR2 SFDVKD. The CDR3 is 16 amino acids. Here the CDR3 reads CATSVRAGANTGELFF. CDR3 coding DNA: TGTGCCACCAGTGTGCGAGCGGGGGCGAACACCGGGGAGCTGTTTTTT.

The chain couples TRBV5-5 to TRBJ1-2; no reliable D call. Trimming shortened V by 0 bases and J by 4 bases, and 7 bases separated the two germline ends. The CDR3 is made up of 13 amino acids. The V gene's germline CDR1 is SGHKS and CDR2 YYEKEE (reference sequence). The DNA of the CDR3 is TGTGCCAGCAGCTTGGCTCCCAGCTATGGCTACACCTTC. Translation gives CASSLAPSYGYTF.

In its sample, this clone was seen a few times. V and J are TRBV2 and TRBJ2-2, with a possible D match to TRBD2 (6 bases). CDR1 is SNHLY and CDR2 is FYNNEI in the germline V gene. The CDR3 length is 13 residues. Trimming shortened V by 8 bases and J by 3 bases, and 10 bases separated the two germline ends. The CDR3 DNA is TGTGCCAGCTCGGGGGAGTACACCGGGGAGCTGTTTTTT. It translates to CASSGEYTGELFF.